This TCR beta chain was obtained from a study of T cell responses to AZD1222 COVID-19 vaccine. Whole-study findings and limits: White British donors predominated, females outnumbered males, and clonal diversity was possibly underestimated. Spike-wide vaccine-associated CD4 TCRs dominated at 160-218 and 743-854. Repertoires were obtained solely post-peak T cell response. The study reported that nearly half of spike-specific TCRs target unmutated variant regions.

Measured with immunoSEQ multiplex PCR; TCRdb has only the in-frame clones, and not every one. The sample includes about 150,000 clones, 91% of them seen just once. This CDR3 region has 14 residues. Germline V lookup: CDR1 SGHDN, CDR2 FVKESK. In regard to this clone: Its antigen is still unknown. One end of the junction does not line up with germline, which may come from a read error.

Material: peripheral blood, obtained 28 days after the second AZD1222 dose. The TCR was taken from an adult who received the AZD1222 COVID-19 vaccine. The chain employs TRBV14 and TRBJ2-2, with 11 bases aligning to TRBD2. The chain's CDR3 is CASSQDVAGGRGPF. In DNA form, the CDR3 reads TGTGCCAGCAGCCAAGATGTAGCGGGGGGGCGTGGTCCCTTT.